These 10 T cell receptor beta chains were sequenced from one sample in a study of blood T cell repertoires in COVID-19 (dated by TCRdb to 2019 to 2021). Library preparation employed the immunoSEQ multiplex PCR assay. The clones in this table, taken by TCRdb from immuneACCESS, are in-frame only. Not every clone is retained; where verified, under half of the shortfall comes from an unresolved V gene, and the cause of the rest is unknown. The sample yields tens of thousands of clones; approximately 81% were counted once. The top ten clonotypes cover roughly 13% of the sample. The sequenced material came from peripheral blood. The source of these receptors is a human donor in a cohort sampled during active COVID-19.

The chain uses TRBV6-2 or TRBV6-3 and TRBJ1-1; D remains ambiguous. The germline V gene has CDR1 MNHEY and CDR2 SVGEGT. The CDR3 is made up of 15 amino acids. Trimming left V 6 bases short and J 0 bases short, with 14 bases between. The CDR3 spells CASSRPPGMNTEAFF. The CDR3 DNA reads TGTGCCAGCAGCCGCCCCCCGGGAATGAACACTGAAGCTTTCTTT.

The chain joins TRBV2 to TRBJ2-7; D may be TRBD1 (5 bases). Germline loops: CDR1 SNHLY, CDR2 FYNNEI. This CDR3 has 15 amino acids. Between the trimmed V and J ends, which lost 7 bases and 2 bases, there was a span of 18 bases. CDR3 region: CASKEHGQGPYEQYF. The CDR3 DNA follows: TGTGCCAGCAAAGAACATGGTCAGGGTCCCTACGAGCAGTACTTC. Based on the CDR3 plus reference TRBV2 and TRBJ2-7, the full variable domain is EPEVTQTPSHQVTQMGQEVILRCVPISNHLYFYWYRQILGQKVEFLVSFYNNEISEKSEIFDDQFSVERPDGSNFTLKIRSTKLEDSAMYFCASKEHGQGPYEQYFGPGTRLTVT.

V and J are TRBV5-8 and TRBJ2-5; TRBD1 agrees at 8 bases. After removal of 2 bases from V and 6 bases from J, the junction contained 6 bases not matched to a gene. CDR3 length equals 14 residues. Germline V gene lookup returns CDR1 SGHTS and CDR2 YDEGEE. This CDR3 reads CASSFGDRGKTQYF. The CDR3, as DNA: TGTGCCAGCAGCTTCGGAGACAGGGGAAAGACCCAGTACTTC.

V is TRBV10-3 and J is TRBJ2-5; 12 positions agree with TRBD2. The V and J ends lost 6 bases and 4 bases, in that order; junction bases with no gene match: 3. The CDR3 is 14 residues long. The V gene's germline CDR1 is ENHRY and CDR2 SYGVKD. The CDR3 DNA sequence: TGTGCCATCAGCCCACTAGCGGGGGGAGAGACCCAGTACTTC. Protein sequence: CAISPLAGGETQYF.

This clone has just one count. The CDR3 DNA follows: TGCGCCAGCAGCCCGCAGTCAGGGGGGATTTACGAGCAGTACTTC. Amino acid sequence: CASSPQSGGIYEQYF. The chain recombines TRBV5-1 with TRBJ2-7; TRBD1 is a possible D gene (7 bases). The CDR3 consists of 15 residues. Trimming took off 4 bases at V and 4 bases at J, with 18 bases between the two ends. Germline CDR1 and CDR2: SGHRS and YFSETQ.

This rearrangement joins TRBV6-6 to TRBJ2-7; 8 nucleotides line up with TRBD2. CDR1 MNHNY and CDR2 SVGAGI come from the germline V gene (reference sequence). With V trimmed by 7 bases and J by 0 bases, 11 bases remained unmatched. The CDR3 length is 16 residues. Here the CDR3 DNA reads TGTGCCAGCAAGATTAGCGGGGTGGGGAGCTCCTACGAGCAGTACTTC. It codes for CASKISGVGSSYEQYF.

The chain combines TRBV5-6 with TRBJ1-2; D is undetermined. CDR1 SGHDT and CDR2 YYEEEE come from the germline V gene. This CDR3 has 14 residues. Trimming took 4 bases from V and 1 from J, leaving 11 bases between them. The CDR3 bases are TGTGCCAGCAGCCGTTGGCTAGTTAACTATGGCTACACCTTC. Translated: CASSRWLVNYGYTF.

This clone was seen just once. The CDR3 protein is CASRGQGLGPQHF. The CDR3 nucleotides are TGTGCCAGCAGAGGACAGGGCTTAGGGCCCCAGCATTTT. The chain is built from TRBV12-3 or TRBV12-4 and TRBJ1-5; 8 bases map to TRBD1. J lost 9 bases, V lost 6 bases, and 7 bases had no gene match. The CDR3 spans 13 residues.

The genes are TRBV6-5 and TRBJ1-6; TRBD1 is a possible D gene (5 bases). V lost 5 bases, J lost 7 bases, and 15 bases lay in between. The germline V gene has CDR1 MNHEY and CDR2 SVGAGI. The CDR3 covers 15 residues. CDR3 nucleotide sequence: TGTGCCAGCAGTACTATAGCAGGGAGGAATTCACCCCTCCACTTT. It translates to CASSTIAGRNSPLHF.

CDR3 residues: CASSDPGQGFYGYTF. The CDR3 DNA follows: TGTGCCAGCAGCGATCCGGGACAGGGATTCTATGGCTACACCTTC. This chain connects TRBV7-9 to TRBJ1-2; 9 bases agree with TRBD1. The CDR3 extends over 15 amino acids. J lost 4 bases, V lost 5 bases, and 8 bases had no gene match. Germline V gene data show CDR1 as SEHNR and CDR2 as FQNEAQ (reference sequence).